One and the same sample provided the 19 T cell receptor beta chains below, sequenced in a study of T cell repertoires in breast cancer. A second nested PCR with blocking oligonucleotides suppressed unpaired genes. Via MiXCR, TCRdb re-called the emulsion pairing reads, giving one row per CDR3 protein. This table has nearly 40,000 distinct CDR3 sequences, 45% appearing once. An expanded emulsion RT-PCR with primers for all TCR V genes paired CD8+ T cell chains. Input material: CD8+ T cells. The receptors here all came from a pool of human donors with breast cancer or a healthy control (not recorded which).

V usage is TRBV7-9 and J usage is TRBJ2-3, with 8 bases that match TRBD2. Per the germline V gene, CDR1 is SEHNR and CDR2 is FQNEAQ (reference sequence). The CDR3 spans 16 residues. V shed 3 bases and J 4 bases; nucleotides not matched to a gene: 9. The CDR3 DNA is TGTGCCAGCAGCTTTTACAGAGGCGGGAGGTCAGATACGCAGTATTTT. Translation gives CASSFYRGGRSDTQYF.

To note about this clonotype: One end of the junction fails to match germline, which may point to a read error. The chain uses TRBV25-1 and TRBJ1-2, with TRBD1 matching 11 bases. The CDR3 has 13 amino acids. Germline V gene lookup returns CDR1 MGHDK and CDR2 SYGVNS. The CDR3 DNA reads as TGTGCCAGCAGTGGGGGGACAGGGGGGGACTACTCCTTC. This gives the protein CASSGGTGGDYSF.

The chain uses TRBV30 and TRBJ2-5, with 10 bases lining up with TRBD1. J was trimmed by 5 bases and V by 2 bases; bases with no gene match: 8. From germline, CDR1 is GTSNPN and CDR2 SVGIG (reference sequence). The CDR3 has 15 residues. The CDR3 sequence: CAWSRGTGVGETQYF. In DNA, the CDR3 is TGTGCCTGGAGTCGCGGGACAGGGGTTGGGGAGACCCAGTACTTC. The variable domain in full, with the rest retrieved from reference TRBV30 and TRBJ2-5, is SQTIHQWPATLVQPVGSPLSLECTVEGTSNPNLYWYRQAAGRGLQLLFYSVGIGQISSEVPQNLSASRPQDRQFILSSKKLLLSDSGFYLCAWSRGTGVGETQYFGPGTRLLVL.

About this clonotype itself: A junction boundary mismatches the germline segment, possibly from a read error. The rearrangement links TRBV27 to TRBJ2-1; a possible D gene is TRBD1 (6 bases). The CDR3 covers 18 residues. Per germline, CDR1 MNHEY and CDR2 SMNVEV (reference sequence). CDR3 DNA: TGTGCCAGCAGTCCAATAGACAGGTCCTTAGCCCTTTACAATGAGCAGCTCTTC. Encoded protein: CASSPIDRSLALYNEQLF.

Worth noting for this clonotype: The CDR3 carries no conserved terminal phenylalanine or tryptophan, so it likely arises from a read error. This chain links TRBV18 with TRBJ2-1; D unresolved. Germline assignment: CDR1 KGHSH and CDR2 LQKENI. The CDR3 loop spans 14 amino acids. Between the trimmed V and J ends, which lost 2 bases and 10 bases, there was a span of 15 bases. The CDR3 DNA reads as TGTGCCAGCTCACCAGTGGTGGTAGGTAGCGAGCAGTTCCTC. This sequence encodes CASSPVVVGSEQFL.

The CDR3 loop is CASSRSTHNEQFF. The CDR3 DNA follows: TGTGCCAGCAGCCGGAGCACCCACAATGAGCAGTTCTTC. The rearrangement joins TRBV12-3 or TRBV12-4 to TRBJ2-1; unclear D gene. Trimming removed 6 bases from V and 5 bases from J, with 11 bases in between. The CDR3 spans 13 residues.

This clonotype was counted a few times. The chain recombines TRBV6-6 with TRBJ2-7; D remains ambiguous. Germline values: CDR1 MNHNY, CDR2 SVGAGI (reference sequence). The germline V and J ends were trimmed by 2 bases and 3 bases, with 11 bases remaining between them. This CDR3 is built from 14 residues. In DNA, the CDR3 is TGTGCCAGCAGTTACAGACAACGTTGCTACGAGCAGTACTTC. Its protein is CASSYRQRCYEQYF.

In nucleotides, the CDR3 is TGTGCCAGCAGTTCATTGGACAGCCGGAATCAGCCCCAGCATTTT. Residues: CASSSLDSRNQPQHF. V is TRBV27 and J is TRBJ1-5, with D tentatively TRBD1 (6 bases). The length of the CDR3 is 15 residues. Trimming took 4 bases from V and 4 from J, leaving 14 bases between them. The germline CDR1 and CDR2 sequences are MNHEY and SMNVEV (reference sequence).

Concerning this clonotype: The junction shows a germline mismatch at one end, possibly a read error. This chain uses TRBV7-7 with TRBJ2-5; possibly TRBD1 or TRBD2 for D (6 bases each). Germline V gene lookup returns CDR1 SSHAT and CDR2 FNYEAQ (reference sequence). This CDR3 spans 16 amino acids. CDR3 sequence (DNA): TGTGCTAGCAGCTTAGCTGGGGGCGCGGGGAAAGAGACCCAGTACTTC. As protein: CASSLAGGAGKETQYF.

This CDR3 is CSARWRDTQYF. The DNA of the CDR3 is TGCAGTGCTAGGTGGCGGGATACGCAGTATTTT. The rearrangement links TRBV20-1 to TRBJ2-3; D ambiguous. Germline CDR1 DFQATT, CDR2 SNEGSKA (reference sequence). This CDR3 contains 11 residues. V was trimmed by 3 bases and J by 6 bases, leaving 7 bases between them.

The table lists this clonotype with a few counts. The rearrangement uses TRBV7-9 and TRBJ1-2; D gene unclear. Trimming cost V 1 base and J 7 bases, with 16 bases left between them. The CDR3 has 15 residues. Per the germline V gene, CDR1 is SEHNR and CDR2 is FQNEAQ (reference sequence). The CDR3 region has the DNA TGTGCCAGCAGCTTAGGATTTGGCAGCCTCGGTGGCTACACCTTC. Residues: CASSLGFGSLGGYTF.

The rearrangement joins TRBV11-1 to TRBJ2-1; 8 bases match TRBD2. The CDR3 totals 16 residues. Germline V gene lookup returns CDR1 SGHAT and CDR2 FQDESV (reference sequence). With V trimmed by 0 bases and J by 3 bases, 4 bases remained unmatched. CDR3 sequence (DNA): TGTGCCAGCAGCTTAGCGGTCAGCGGGGGCTACAATGAGCAGTTCTTC. Protein: CASSLAVSGGYNEQFF.

This clonotype appeared a few times. CDR3 bases: TGTGCCAGCAGTTACTCTTCGGGAGGGACGAACACTGAAGCTTTCTTT. Residues: CASSYSSGGTNTEAFF. The rearrangement joins TRBV6-5 to TRBJ1-1, with D possibly being TRBD1 (5 bases). In germline, CDR1 is MNHEY, CDR2 SVGAGI. The CDR3 sequence is 16 residues long. Trimming shortened V by 0 bases and J by 1 base, and 12 bases separated the two germline ends.

Only a few counts were recorded for this clonotype. The chain combines TRBV19 with TRBJ1-5; D possibly corresponds to TRBD1 (6 bases). The V and J ends lost 7 bases and 0 bases respectively, with 16 bases between them. The germline V gene encodes CDR1 LNHDA and CDR2 SQIVND (reference sequence). CDR3 length: 16 amino acids. CDR3 protein: CASNHPPGDSNQPQHF. The CDR3 DNA reads as TGTGCCAGTAATCACCCCCCAGGGGATAGCAATCAGCCCCAGCATTTT.

This clonotype was seen only once. The V call is TRBV20-1, the J call TRBJ1-1, with D possibly TRBD1 on 5 matching bases. The V and J ends lost 4 bases and 2 bases respectively, with 11 bases between them. Looked up from germline, CDR1 is DFQATT and CDR2 is SNEGSKA (reference sequence). The CDR3 is 13 residues long. The CDR3 reads CSATKQANTEAFF. CDR3 DNA sequence: TGCAGTGCTACTAAACAGGCCAACACTGAAGCTTTCTTT.

Of note for this clonotype: An end of the junction does not agree with germline; a read error may underlie this. The chain is built from TRBV27 and TRBJ2-7; 8 bases map to TRBD1. Germline assignment: CDR1 MNHEY and CDR2 SMNVEV (reference sequence). CDR3 size: 13 residues. The CDR3 sequence: CASSFTQGDERYF. For the CDR3, the DNA is TGTGCCAGCAGTTTCACACAGGGGGACGAGCGGTACTTC.

This sequence joins TRBV3-1 and TRBJ2-1; D remains ambiguous. The CDR3 runs to 14 residues. The ends were cut back, 4 bases at V and 4 bases at J, with 11 bases in the middle. Germline V lookup: CDR1 LGHDT, CDR2 YNNKEL (reference sequence). CDR3 sequence (DNA): TGTGCCAGCAGCCCTGCCCAAGCTTACAATGAGCAGTTCTTC. Translation: CASSPAQAYNEQFF.

With respect to this clonotype: Germline and junction disagree at one end, which may indicate a read error. The chain couples TRBV6-1 to TRBJ2-1; D remains unclear. Germline V gene lookup returns CDR1 MNHNS and CDR2 SASEGT. This CDR3 contains 12 residues. The CDR3 spells CACSAEVNEQFF. The CDR3 coding sequence is TGTGCCTGCAGCGCTGAGGTGAATGAGCAGTTCTTC.

In this sample, this clonotype turned up once. The rearrangement uses TRBV5-1 and TRBJ2-7, with D hard to call. Deletions cut 7 bases from V and 5 bases from J, with 19 bases between. The V gene's germline CDR1 is SGHRS and CDR2 YFSETQ. This CDR3 comprises 14 residues. The CDR3 spells CASPHEKFFNEQYF. The DNA of the CDR3 is TGCGCCAGCCCTCACGAGAAGTTTTTCAACGAGCAGTACTTC.